The 8 T cell receptor beta chains below come from one sample, sequenced in a study of cytomegalovirus exposure and HLA in healthy donors. Amplification used 60 Vbeta primers and 13 Jbeta primers. Assay used: immunoSEQ multiplex PCR; TCRdb lists only in-frame clones, some missing. The sample consists of under 200,000 clones, 60% to 80% of them appearing once. What was sequenced was PBMCs. The receptors stem from a male donor in good health and CMV-seronegative.

This chain connects TRBV11-2 to TRBJ2-5; TRBD2 matches 9 bases. Trimming cost V 7 bases and J 1 base; bases outside gene matches: 10. The CDR3 is 16 residues long. The V gene's germline CDR1 is SGHAT and CDR2 FQNNGV. CDR3 protein: CASTRGGLPSQETQYF. The CDR3 DNA reads as TGTGCCAGCACGCGGGGGGGCCTACCGTCCCAAGAGACCCAGTACTTC.

The chain joins TRBV23-1 to TRBJ2-7; D possibly corresponds to TRBD1 (6 bases). TRBV23-1 is flagged as an ORF with uncertain function. There are 15 residues in the CDR3. Trimming removed 4 bases at V and 2 bases at J, with 15 bases between. The CDR3 coding sequence is TGCGCCAGCAGTCGCACCAGGGGCGATACCTACGAGCAGTACTTC. It codes for CASSRTRGDTYEQYF.

J is TRBJ2-7 and V is TRBV6-6; 7 bases map to TRBD1. CDR1 is MNHNY, CDR2 SVGAGI, per germline (reference sequence). Unmatched junction bases numbered 5, after V lost 0 bases and J lost 3 bases. The CDR3 is 15 residues long. The CDR3 reads CASSYSPGQSYEQYF. The DNA of the CDR3 is TGTGCCAGCAGTTACTCGCCGGGACAGAGCTACGAGCAGTACTTC.

The chain recombines TRBV27 with TRBJ2-5, with D possibly TRBD2 on 5 matching bases. With 0 bases removed from V and 4 bases from J, the gap between germline ends came to 12 bases. This CDR3 comprises 15 residues. Germline V gives CDR1 MNHEY, CDR2 SMNVEV (reference sequence). The CDR3, as DNA: TGTGCCAGCAGTTTATCGAGCGGATCTACAGAGACCCAGTACTTC. It is translated as CASSLSSGSTETQYF.

This chain links TRBV5-1 with TRBJ2-5; D is perhaps TRBD1 (5 bases). The DNA end is a closer match to TRBJ2-7, so the J assignment may be wrong. The CDR3 consists of 14 residues. Germline CDR1 reads SGHRS; CDR2 reads YFSETQ. The CDR3 is CASSLVGRENEQYF. As DNA, the CDR3 is TGCGCCAGCAGCTTGGTGGGGCGCGAAAACGAGCAGTACTTC.

The chain recombines TRBV4-3 with TRBJ2-3, with 10 bases that match TRBD2. V was clipped by 2 bases and J by 1 base; unmatched bases: 3. Germline values: CDR1 LGHNA, CDR2 YSLEER. The CDR3 length is 16 residues. CDR3 sequence: CASSQLLAGRTDTQYF. DNA for the CDR3: TGCGCCAGCAGCCAACTACTAGCGGGACGCACAGATACGCAGTATTTT.

This clone occurred a few times. The chain joins TRBV5-6 to TRBJ1-1; 7 bases align to TRBD1. The ends lost 4 bases at V and 2 bases at J; junction bases unmatched: 11. Germline V gives CDR1 SGHDT, CDR2 YYEEEE. The CDR3 runs 16 residues. CDR3 DNA: TGTGCCAGCAGCCGAGGGGGACACAGGGGCAACACTGAAGCTTTCTTT. Translated: CASSRGGHRGNTEAFF.

The chain links TRBV7-2 to TRBJ2-7; the match to TRBD1 covers 12 bases. With 4 bases clipped from V and 7 bases from J, the junction kept 8 bases outside the gene matches. The CDR3 covers 15 residues. The V gene's germline CDR1 is SGHTA and CDR2 FQGNSA. The CDR3 loop reads CASSSPGTGGWEQYF. The CDR3 region has the DNA TGTGCCAGCAGCTCACCCGGGACAGGGGGCTGGGAGCAGTACTTC.